The 20 T cell receptor beta chains given below trace back to one sample, sequenced in a study of T cell repertoires in cytomegalovirus infection. TCRdb fed the reads into MiXCR, producing one record per CDR3 protein. The data contain approximately 170,000 distinct CDR3 sequences, approximately 17% of them singletons. The sequenced sample was CD8+ T cells from PBMCs. These TCRs come from a human donor in good health (CMV status not recorded). Some clones in this sample may be carry-over from other donors' samples.

This clonotype has only a few counts. The chain has TRBV7-8 and TRBJ2-1; a weak D match, TRBD2 (5 bases). The CDR3 covers 15 residues. The germline V gene encodes CDR1 SGHVS and CDR2 FQNEAQ. V was pared by 1 base and J by 2 bases, with 9 bases between. The CDR3 is CASSLGVGAYNEQFF. The DNA of the CDR3 is TGTGCCAGCAGCTTAGGAGTCGGGGCCTACAATGAGCAGTTCTTC.

This sequence joins TRBV11-2 and TRBJ2-7; 10 nucleotides line up with TRBD1. The germline gives CDR1 SGHAT, CDR2 FQNNGV. The CDR3 covers 15 residues. The V segment lost 4 bases and the J segment 2 bases; nucleotides outside the gene matches: 5. The CDR3, as DNA: TGTGCCAGCAGCTACGGACAGGGGGGGGCCTACGAGCAGTACTTC. It specifies CASSYGQGGAYEQYF.

The sample holds a few counts of this clonotype. The V and J genes are TRBV14 and TRBJ2-1; D may be TRBD2 (5 bases). Germline CDR1 SGHDN, CDR2 FVKESK. The V end was cut by 4 bases, the J end by 0 bases, with 13 bases between. The CDR3 consists of 16 residues. The CDR3 is CASSRRFLSSYNEQFF. The DNA for the CDR3 is TGTGCCAGCAGCCGGAGGTTTCTGAGCTCCTACAATGAGCAGTTCTTC.

The chain is built from TRBV9 and TRBJ1-2, with D unresolved. Germline-derived CDR1 and CDR2 are SGDLS and YYNGEE. V lost 1 base to trimming and J lost 3 bases, with 10 bases between them. This CDR3 is built from 14 residues. CDR3 in amino acids: CASSVWEEDYGYTF. CDR3 sequence (DNA): TGTGCCAGCAGCGTATGGGAGGAAGACTATGGCTACACCTTC.

For this clonotype: Here the CDR3 omits its conserved ending phenylalanine or tryptophan, so a read error is the likely source. This chain uses TRBV12-3 or TRBV12-4 with TRBJ1-2, with unresolved D. Deletions cut 3 bases from V and 9 bases from J, with 11 bases between. The CDR3 runs 12 residues. The CDR3 DNA reads as TGTGCCAGCAGTTTCACTCGTGGGAGCTACACCCTC. This gives the protein CASSFTRGSYTL.

This clonotype was picked up many times. The gene calls are TRBV12-3 or TRBV12-4 and TRBJ2-1, with D perhaps TRBD1 or TRBD2 (5 bases each). The CDR3 covers 15 residues. With 7 bases removed from V and 4 bases from J, the gap between germline ends came to 17 bases. CDR3 sequence reads: CASTIGTTEYNEQFF. As DNA, the CDR3 is TGTGCCAGCACCATTGGGACGACTGAGTACAATGAGCAGTTCTTC.

This clonotype came up a few times. The chain employs TRBV6-2 or TRBV6-3 and TRBJ2-7, with TRBD1 identical over 9 bases. The CDR3 spans 16 residues. Germline values: CDR1 MNHEY, CDR2 SVGEGT. V trimming: 3 bases; J trimming: 4 bases; junction bases outside the gene matches: 10. The CDR3 coding sequence is TGTGCCAGCAGTTATCGTCAGACAGGGGGTACGTACGAGCAGTACTTC. It encodes CASSYRQTGGTYEQYF.

This clonotype was seen just once. This chain links TRBV7-1 with TRBJ1-1; possible D gene TRBD1, 6 bases. TRBV7-1 is recorded as an ORF, its role being uncertain. V lost 5 bases and J lost 6, with 16 bases in between. The CDR3 length is 14 residues. The CDR3 is CASSHRGGGAEAFF. CDR3 in DNA: TGTGCCAGCAGCCATCGAGGGGGGGGTGCTGAAGCTTTCTTT.

This clonotype turned up a few times. The rearrangement links TRBV7-9 to TRBJ1-1; 7 bases are a match to TRBD1. Germline CDR1 SEHNR, CDR2 FQNEAQ (reference sequence). V lost 5 bases to trimming and J lost 6 bases; unmatched junction nucleotides: 9. The CDR3 loop spans 14 amino acids. DNA of the CDR3: TGTGCCAGCAGCCACACAAGGGGGCGACCTGAAGCTTTCTTT. It translates to CASSHTRGRPEAFF.

The rearrangement links TRBV6-6 to TRBJ2-5; TRBD1 might be the D (6 bases). This CDR3 contains 14 residues. Germline CDR1 and CDR2: MNHNY and SVGAGI (reference sequence). The V end lost 3 bases, the J end lost 1 base, and 9 bases lay between the germline ends. The CDR3 region is CASSYSGVQETQYF. The CDR3 coding sequence is TGTGCCAGCAGTTATTCAGGGGTCCAAGAGACCCAGTACTTC.

The CDR3 DNA reads as TGTGCCAGCAGCTATGCCGGGACTAGCTCATACGAGCAGTACTTC. Amino acids: CASSYAGTSSYEQYF. The chain uses TRBV7-2 and TRBJ2-7; 9 nucleotides align to TRBD2. The J segment lost 4 bases and the V segment lost 4 bases, leaving 8 bases of the junction unmatched. CDR1 and CDR2 (germline): SGHTA, FQGNSA. CDR3 size: 15 residues.

This clonotype turned up a few times. The chain joins TRBV7-9 to TRBJ1-1; tentatively, D is TRBD1 (6 bases). Germline V gene data show CDR1 as SEHNR and CDR2 as FQNEAQ (reference sequence). The CDR3 contains 15 residues. The V end was cut by 5 bases, the J end by 1 base, with 14 bases between. The CDR3 loop reads CASSPPTGPNTEAFF. CDR3 DNA sequence: TGTGCCAGCAGCCCCCCGACAGGTCCGAACACTGAAGCTTTCTTT.

This clonotype was recorded a few times. The chain carries TRBV20-1 and TRBJ2-1, with a possible D match to TRBD2 (6 bases). Germline lookup yields CDR1 DFQATT and CDR2 SNEGSKA (reference sequence). V was clipped by 6 bases and J by 9 bases, with 15 bases between them. The CDR3 has 12 residues. The CDR3 reads CSAPGAGTEQFF. The CDR3 DNA follows: TGCAGTGCCCCCGGGGCGGGAACTGAGCAGTTCTTC.

This clonotype was found a few times. The chain combines TRBV14 with TRBJ1-2; maybe TRBD1 (5 bases). Germline CDR1 is SGHDN and CDR2 is FVKESK. V lost 3 bases and J lost 3, with 8 bases in between. The length of the CDR3 is 13 residues. CDR3 region: CASSQGVYYGYTF. CDR3 sequence (DNA): TGTGCCAGCAGCCAGGGGGTATACTATGGCTACACCTTC.

This sequence joins TRBV15 and TRBJ1-4; D possibly corresponds to TRBD1 (5 bases). The V gene's germline CDR1 is LNHNV and CDR2 YYDKDF (reference sequence). CDR3 length: 15 residues. Trimming took 0 bases from V and 7 from J, leaving 12 bases between them. The DNA for the CDR3 is TGTGCCACCAGCAGAGAACAAGGGGCTGCTGAAAAACTGTTTTTT. This gives the protein CATSREQGAAEKLFF.

This clonotype was detected ten times or more. This chain uses TRBV28 with TRBJ1-5, with 9 nucleotides matching TRBD1. Trimming took 5 bases from V and 5 from J; bases not matched to a gene: 4. Germline V gene lookup returns CDR1 MDHEN and CDR2 SYDVKM. The CDR3 runs to 14 residues. Here the CDR3 reads CASSRDRVHQPQHF. The CDR3 DNA is TGTGCCAGCAGTCGGGACAGGGTGCATCAGCCCCAGCATTTT.

The V call is TRBV20-1, the J call TRBJ1-5; 7 positions match TRBD1. Trimming at V came to 4 bases and at J to 11 bases, leaving 2 bases not matched to a gene. Germline values: CDR1 DFQATT, CDR2 SNEGSKA (reference sequence). CDR3 size: 10 residues. CDR3 bases: TGCAGTGCTATCAGGGGGTCCCAGCATTTT. Translated: CSAIRGSQHF.

The chain uses TRBV6-4 and TRBJ2-3; 8 bases align to TRBD2. The CDR3 spans 15 residues. J gave up 0 bases and V 4 bases, and 3 bases lay outside the gene matches. Per the germline V gene, CDR1 is MRHNA and CDR2 is SNTAGT. CDR3 protein: CASSALAGSTDTQYF. The CDR3 coding sequence is TGTGCCAGCAGTGCCTTAGCGGGGAGCACAGATACGCAGTATTTT.

In this sample, this clonotype turned up a few times. The genes are TRBV27 and TRBJ2-7, with 7 bases aligning to TRBD1. With V trimmed by 5 bases and J by 0 bases, 7 bases remained unmatched. CDR1 is MNHEY and CDR2 is SMNVEV in the germline V gene (reference sequence). This CDR3 comprises 15 residues. CDR3 DNA sequence: TGTGCCAGCAGTCCAGGACAGGCGAGCTCCTACGAGCAGTACTTC. It yields the protein CASSPGQASSYEQYF.

This clonotype was seen only a few times. V is TRBV6-2 or TRBV6-3 and J is TRBJ1-1; D unresolved. The germline gives CDR1 MNHEY, CDR2 SVGEGT. This CDR3 spans 13 amino acids. The germline V and J ends were trimmed by 4 bases and 5 bases, with 11 bases remaining between them. This chain's CDR3 is CASSSGRWTEAFF. CDR3 DNA sequence: TGTGCCAGCAGTTCCGGACGCTGGACTGAAGCTTTCTTT.